The entry below describes one T cell receptor beta chain. The antigen is unknown. Germline V lookup: CDR1 LNHDA, CDR2 SQIVND (reference sequence). Trimming stripped 5 bases from V and 2 bases from J, with 11 bases between. The CDR3 contains 14 residues. This sample is part of a study of post-analysis software for immune sequencing data. TCR beta libraries were prepared from cDNA with unique molecular identifiers. TCRdb independently ran MiXCR on the PCR reads; one entry per CDR3 protein. The sample contains 450,000 or so distinct CDR3 sequences, around 40% of which appear only once. Findings of the study overall: Patients had higher frequencies than controls of about 5 TRBV segments, including TRBV5-6, TRBV5-1 and TRBV20-1.

The chain couples TRBV19 to TRBJ2-3; possible D gene TRBD2, 6 bases. The source is a girl between 10 and 17 years old with multiple sclerosis. Material: blood. The DNA for the CDR3 is TGTGCCAGTAGTCAGGGAGGATACACAGATACGCAGTATTTT. This translates into CASSQGGYTDTQYF.